This T cell receptor beta chain was sequenced in a study of blood T cell repertoires in COVID-19. Method: immunoSEQ multiplex PCR; TCRdb's copy keeps in-frame clones and lacks some. The sample lists roughly 160,000 clones; under 90% were seen once. This study enrolled people aged roughly 18 to 89 from about 26 US geographic areas. This CDR3 is 14 amino acids long. The ends were cut back, 0 bases at V and 7 bases at J, with 10 bases in the middle. Germline loops: CDR1 MNHNY, CDR2 SVGAGI (reference sequence). The TCR comes from a woman aged 60-75 years who had recovered from COVID-19. Material for sequencing was PBMCs or T cells enriched from blood (not recorded which). This sequence joins TRBV6-6 and TRBJ2-1; no clear D. CDR3 region: CASSYSSVGNEQFF. The DNA of the CDR3 is TGTGCCAGCAGTTACTCAAGCGTAGGTAATGAGCAGTTCTTC.